The table lists the clone carrying this T cell receptor (beta chain) with a count of one. This specimen belongs to a study of cytomegalovirus exposure and HLA in healthy donors. V was cut by 4 bases and J by 5 bases, with 12 bases left in between. The CDR3 length is 13 residues. The V gene's germline CDR1 is SGHNT and CDR2 YYREEE (reference sequence). Primers: 60 Vbeta forward and 13 Jbeta reverse. Produced via immunoSEQ multiplex PCR; TCRdb's table is partial and in-frame only. The data hold 150,000 to 200,000 clones, with 75% to 80% observed a single time. The source material was PBMCs. The chain joins TRBV5-4 to TRBJ1-2; D perhaps matches TRBD1 (6 bases). This receptor was taken from a man in his fifties or sixties in good health and CMV-seropositive. Here the CDR3 reads CASSPGTTYGYTF. The CDR3 DNA reads as TGTGCCAGCAGCCCCGGGACAACTTATGGCTACACCTTC.